This TCR beta chain is drawn from a study of cytomegalovirus exposure and HLA in healthy donors. The overall study: The approximately 130 validation repertoires matched the 500 to 750 first-cohort repertoires in platform, a later analysis reported. General study results and limits: The classifier reportedly diagnosed cytomegalovirus status with high sensitivity and specificity. The tendency of first-cohort TCR clusters to co-occur in the 90 to 150 validation repertoires was the finding of a later analysis. Investigators reported 150 to 200 TCR beta chains as tied to cytomegalovirus.

This clone was seen a single time. Its target is unknown. Clones were read by immunoSEQ multiplex PCR, and TCRdb kept only the in-frame ones, dropping some. This sample carries about 160,000 clones, 89% of them seen once, and the ten largest clones take 4.2%. V trimming: 8 bases; J trimming: 4 bases; junction bases outside the gene matches: 10. The V gene's germline CDR1 is MDHEN and CDR2 SYDVKM. CDR3 length: 15 residues. The rearrangement joins TRBV28 to TRBJ2-1; TRBD2 aligns across 8 bases. Sequenced sample: PBMCs. The clonotype comes from a man in his late teens or twenties in good health and CMV-seropositive. CDR3 region: CASETGTSFYNEQFF. Here the CDR3 DNA reads TGTGCCAGCGAAACCGGGACTAGTTTTTACAATGAGCAGTTCTTC.